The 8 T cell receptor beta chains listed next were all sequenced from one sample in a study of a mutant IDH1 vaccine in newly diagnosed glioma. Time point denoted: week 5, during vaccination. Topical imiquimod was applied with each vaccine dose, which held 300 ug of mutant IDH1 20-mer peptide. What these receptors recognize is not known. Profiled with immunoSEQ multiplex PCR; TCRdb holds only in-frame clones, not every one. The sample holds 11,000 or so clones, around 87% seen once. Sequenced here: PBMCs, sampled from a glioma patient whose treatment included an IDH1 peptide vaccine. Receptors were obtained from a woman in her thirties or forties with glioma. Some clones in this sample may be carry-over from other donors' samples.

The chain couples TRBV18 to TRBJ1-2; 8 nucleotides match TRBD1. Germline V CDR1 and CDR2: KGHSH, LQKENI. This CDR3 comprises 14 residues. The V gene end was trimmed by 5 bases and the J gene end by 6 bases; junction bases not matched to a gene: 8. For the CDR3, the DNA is TGTGCCAGCTCAATTCCGGACAGGGTGGATGGCTACACCTTC. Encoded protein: CASSIPDRVDGYTF.

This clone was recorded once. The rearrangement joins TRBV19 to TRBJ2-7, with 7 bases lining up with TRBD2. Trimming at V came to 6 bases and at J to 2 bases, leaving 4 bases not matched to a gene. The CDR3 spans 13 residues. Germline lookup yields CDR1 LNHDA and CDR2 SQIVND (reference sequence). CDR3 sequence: CASSLAAPYEQYF. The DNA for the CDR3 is TGTGCCAGTAGCCTAGCGGCACCCTACGAGCAGTACTTC. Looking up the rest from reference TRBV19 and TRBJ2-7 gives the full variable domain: DGGITQSPKYLFRKEGQNVTLSCEQNLNHDAMYWYRQDPGQGLRLIYYSQIVNDFQKGDIAEGYSVSREKKESFPLTVTSAQKNPTAFYLCASSLAAPYEQYFGPGTRLTVT.

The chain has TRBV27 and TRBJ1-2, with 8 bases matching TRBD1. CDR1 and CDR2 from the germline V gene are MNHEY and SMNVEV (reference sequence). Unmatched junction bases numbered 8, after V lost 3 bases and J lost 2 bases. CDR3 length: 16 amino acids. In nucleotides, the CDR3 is TGTGCCAGCAGTTTCCAGGGAGCAGGGGGCAACTATGGCTACACCTTC. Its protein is CASSFQGAGGNYGYTF.

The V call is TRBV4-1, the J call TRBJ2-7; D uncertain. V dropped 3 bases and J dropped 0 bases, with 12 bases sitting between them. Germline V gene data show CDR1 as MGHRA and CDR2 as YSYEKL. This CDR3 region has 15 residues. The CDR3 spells CASSQTPPGSYEQYF. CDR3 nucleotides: TGCGCCAGCAGCCAGACCCCACCGGGCTCCTACGAGCAGTACTTC.

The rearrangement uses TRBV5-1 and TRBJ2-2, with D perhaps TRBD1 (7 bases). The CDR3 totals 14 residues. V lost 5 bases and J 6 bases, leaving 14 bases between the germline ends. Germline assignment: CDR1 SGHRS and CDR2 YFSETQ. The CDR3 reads CASRQGRSAGELFF. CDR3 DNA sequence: TGCGCCAGCAGACAGGGGAGGAGTGCCGGGGAGCTGTTTTTT.

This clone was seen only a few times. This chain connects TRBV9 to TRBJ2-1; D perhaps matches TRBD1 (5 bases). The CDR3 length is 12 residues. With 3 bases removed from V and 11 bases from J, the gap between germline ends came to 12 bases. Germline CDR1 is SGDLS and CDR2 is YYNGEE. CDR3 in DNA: TGTGCCAGCAGCGCAAACAGGCCCCAGCAGTTCTTC. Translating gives CASSANRPQQFF.

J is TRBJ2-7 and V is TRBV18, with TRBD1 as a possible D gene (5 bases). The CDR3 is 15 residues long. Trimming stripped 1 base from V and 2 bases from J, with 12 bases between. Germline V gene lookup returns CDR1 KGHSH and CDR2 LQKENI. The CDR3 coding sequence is TGTGCCAGCTCACCACGGGATTCAGGGCCCTACGAGCAGTACTTC. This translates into CASSPRDSGPYEQYF.

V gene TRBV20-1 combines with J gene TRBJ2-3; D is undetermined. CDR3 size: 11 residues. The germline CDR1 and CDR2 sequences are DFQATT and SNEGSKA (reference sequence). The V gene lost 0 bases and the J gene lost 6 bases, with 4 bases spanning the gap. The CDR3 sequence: CSAREPDTQYF. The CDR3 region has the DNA TGCAGTGCTAGAGAGCCTGATACGCAGTATTTT.